This is a list of T cell receptor beta chains from one sample in a study of patients and donors after allogeneic stem cell transplantation. TCRdb used MiXCR to reprocess the RT-PCR reads, holding one entry per CDR3 protein. Of approximately 150,000 distinct CDR3 sequences in the sample, roughly 31% were seen once. The sample consisted of blood, either unsorted or a sorted T cell fraction (not recorded which). Source of these receptors: a human donor who was either an allogeneic HSCT recipient or a stem cell or donor lymphocyte infusion donor (not recorded which). It is not recorded whose cells these are; they may come from a transplant donor. Both conserved end residues are part of each CDR3. Part of the rows lack a size; the others show once, few, many or a class for expanded clones.

abundance: few
v_gene: TRBV12-3/TRBV12-4
CDR3aa: CASSLRIGQGANQPQHF

abundance: -
v_gene: TRBV24-1
CDR3aa: CATSDIPSGRTQETQYF

abundance: few
v_gene: TRBV15
CDR3aa: CATSRASYGYTF

abundance: -
v_gene: TRBV24-1
CDR3aa: CATSDPGTGVEKLFF

abundance: -
v_gene: TRBV5-5
CDR3aa: CASNYLAGVPTQETQYF

abundance: -
v_gene: TRBV24-1
CDR3aa: CATSDTVGKAGANVLTF

abundance: few
v_gene: TRBV20-1
CDR3aa: CSARSVAAAFHF

abundance: few
v_gene: TRBV4-1
CDR3aa: CASSQVLLTGLGNEKLFF

abundance: -
v_gene: TRBV6-2/TRBV6-3
CDR3aa: CASSSLWVAGTSYEQYF

abundance: few
v_gene: TRBV7-2
CDR3aa: CASSSGLAGKRGTQYF

abundance: -
v_gene: TRBV29-1
CDR3aa: CSVRRGGANTGELFF

abundance: many
v_gene: TRBV5-6
CDR3aa: CASSLGHPDQPQHF

abundance: many
v_gene: TRBV12-3/TRBV12-4
CDR3aa: CASREDTGGGNQPQHF

abundance: -
v_gene: TRBV20-1
CDR3aa: CSIHRPKYTDTQYF

abundance: few
v_gene: TRBV5-1
CDR3aa: CASSPGTENTEAFF

abundance: -
v_gene: TRBV7-9
CDR3aa: CASSLAGKAGPDFTDTQYF

abundance: few
v_gene: TRBV7-2
CDR3aa: CASSLALGPNYGYTF

abundance: -
v_gene: TRBV29-1
CDR3aa: CSVAGPETQYF

abundance: few
v_gene: TRBV9
CDR3aa: CASSVAGTGATNEKLFF

abundance: -
v_gene: TRBV6-5
CDR3aa: CASRFPGLGEAFF

abundance: -
v_gene: TRBV9
CDR3aa: CASSPWRGQETQYF

abundance: -
v_gene: TRBV4-2
CDR3aa: CASSPLLAVSYEQYF

abundance: -
v_gene: TRBV7-2
CDR3aa: CASSTTTVIQETQYF

abundance: -
v_gene: TRBV29-1
CDR3aa: CSVGWETEAFF

abundance: few
v_gene: TRBV3-1
CDR3aa: CASSPQGPDTQYF

abundance: -
v_gene: TRBV6-5
CDR3aa: CASSYSGGGEFYEQYF

abundance: many
v_gene: TRBV20-1
CDR3aa: CSASVSPGLNEQFF

abundance: -
v_gene: TRBV5-1
CDR3aa: CASRGRGAPNEKLFF

abundance: -
v_gene: TRBV28
CDR3aa: CASKGSGRAWEQFF